This record looks at one T cell receptor beta chain sequence and its context. Its antigen is as yet unknown. The data belong to a study of T cell clones after liver transplantation. The overall study: TCRbeta sequencing after a pre-transplant mixed lymphocyte reaction identified graft-donor-reactive clones, later tracked in post-transplant blood.

Data came from immunoSEQ multiplex PCR; TCRdb stores just in-frame clones and leaves some out. Here the sample spans approximately 9,300 clones, over 60% being singletons. Germline trimming cut 6 bases from V and 7 bases from J; bases unmatched to any gene: 12. The CDR3 is 15 residues long. Germline CDR1 SGHVS, CDR2 FNYEAQ. Regarding the study as a whole: Donor-reactive sequences fell more than third party-reactive ones, suggesting partial deletion.

The chain carries TRBV7-6 and TRBJ2-1; the match to TRBD1 covers 7 bases. This specimen was CD8+ T cells from blood, taken at the approximately 16-month timepoint. The sequence was collected from a human patient who received a liver transplant. The graft donor may have given rise to some T cells. For the CDR3, the DNA is TGTGCCAGCAGAACAAGCGACGACAGGGAGAATGAGCAGTTCTTC. Its translation is CASRTSDDRENEQFF.